The 9 T cell receptor beta chains presented below share a single source sample, sequenced in a study of PD-L1 blockade in urothelial cancer. Sequencing was performed with immunoSEQ multiplex PCR; in TCRdb, only in-frame clones are kept and a portion is missing. The repertoire holds about 45,000 clones, with 82% as singletons. The time point here: peripheral blood 6 weeks after treatment start. The material sequenced was PBMCs, taken around atezolizumab (anti-PD-L1) treatment. All receptors derive from a man aged 55 to 70 with urothelial cancer.

As to this clone: This could be a read error, since a much larger clone is one nucleotide away. This sample includes further DNA sequences coding for the same CDR3. The V and J genes are TRBV2 and TRBJ1-2, with 8 bases fitting TRBD1. The CDR3 is 14 residues long. Germline V CDR1 and CDR2: SNHLY, FYNNEI. The V and J ends lost 6 bases and 2 bases, in that order; junction bases with no gene match: 5. The chain's CDR3 is CASRLTGANYGYTF. CDR3 nucleotides: TGTGCCAGCAGGCTGACAGGGGCCAACTATGGCTACACCTTC.

The gene calls are TRBV9 and TRBJ2-7; 9 nucleotides match TRBD1. V lost 0 bases, J lost 2 bases, and 12 bases stayed unmatched. The CDR3 length is 18 residues. Germline-derived CDR1 and CDR2 are SGDLS and YYNGEE. The CDR3, as DNA: TGTGCCAGCAGCGTAGAGGGGGTGGAGACAGGGGGTACCTACGAGCAGTACTTC. The encoded protein is CASSVEGVETGGTYEQYF.

This chain joins TRBV28 and TRBJ2-7, with TRBD2 matching over 7 bases. Germline V gene lookup returns CDR1 MDHEN and CDR2 SYDVKM. The CDR3 runs 17 residues. V lost 4 bases, J lost 4 bases, and 16 bases stayed unmatched. The CDR3 DNA reads as TGTGCCAGCAGTTCCCTGCGGGATAAGCGGGGTCTGTACGAGCAGTACTTC. It is translated as CASSSLRDKRGLYEQYF. The whole variable domain, filled in from reference TRBV28 and TRBJ2-7, reads DVKVTQSSRYLVKRTGEKVFLECVQDMDHENMFWYRQDPGLGLRLIYFSYDVKMKEKGDIPEGYSVSREKKERFSLILESASTNQTSMYLCASSSLRDKRGLYEQYFGPGTRLTVT.

The rearrangement links TRBV7-8 to TRBJ2-6; 7 bases align to TRBD1. Germline V gene sequence: CDR1 SGHVS, CDR2 FQNEAQ. V dropped 5 bases and J dropped 4; count of bases not matched to a gene: 5. The CDR3 is made up of 15 amino acids. The CDR3 sequence: CASSPRGYGANVLTF. As DNA, the CDR3 is TGTGCCAGCAGCCCCAGGGGGTACGGGGCCAACGTCCTGACTTTC.

The chain has TRBV19 and TRBJ1-1, with a weak D call TRBD1 (5 bases). Germline assignment: CDR1 LNHDA and CDR2 SQIVND (reference sequence). The CDR3 sequence is 16 residues long. The V end lost 5 bases, the J end lost 1 base, and 17 bases lay between the germline ends. The chain's CDR3 is CASSPLFRGSNTEAFF. CDR3 nucleotide sequence: TGTGCCAGTAGTCCCCTGTTTAGGGGTTCGAACACTGAAGCTTTCTTT. Combining the CDR3 with reference TRBV19 and TRBJ1-1 gives the whole variable domain DGGITQSPKYLFRKEGQNVTLSCEQNLNHDAMYWYRQDPGQGLRLIYYSQIVNDFQKGDIAEGYSVSREKKESFPLTVTSAQKNPTAFYLCASSPLFRGSNTEAFFGQGTRLTVV.

The chain joins TRBV19 to TRBJ2-1, with TRBD1 identical over 10 bases. Germline V gene lookup returns CDR1 LNHDA and CDR2 SQIVND (reference sequence). After removal of 4 bases from V and 15 bases from J, the junction contained 12 bases not matched to a gene. The CDR3 has 14 amino acids. DNA for the CDR3: TGTGCCAGTAGTACCCGGGACAGGGGAGACTTACGGTTCTTC. Translation gives CASSTRDRGDLRFF.

The chain links TRBV15 to TRBJ2-7; no clear D. This CDR3 has 15 residues. V gave up 2 bases and J gave up 6 bases, with 17 bases separating them. The germline gives CDR1 LNHNV, CDR2 YYDKDF (reference sequence). The DNA of the CDR3 is TGTGCCACCAGCAGATATCAACATGCCCCTTTCGAGCAGTACTTC. The encoded protein is CATSRYQHAPFEQYF. Complete variable domain (other parts from reference TRBV15 and TRBJ2-7): DAMVIQNPRYQVTQFGKPVTLSCSQTLNHNVMYWYQQKSSQAPKLLFHYYDKDFNNEADTPDNFQSRRPNTSFCFLDIRSPGLGDTAMYLCATSRYQHAPFEQYFGPGTRLTVT.

This rearrangement joins TRBV5-1 to TRBJ2-2; 13 bases fit TRBD2. This CDR3 spans 16 amino acids. V lost 4 bases to trimming and J lost 2 bases; unmatched junction nucleotides: 2. Germline lookup yields CDR1 SGHRS and CDR2 YFSETQ. The CDR3 nucleotides are TGCGCCAGCAGCGCGGGACTAGCGGGAAACACCGGGGAGCTGTTTTTT. Its translation is CASSAGLAGNTGELFF.

The chain couples TRBV7-9 to TRBJ2-2; maybe TRBD2 (7 bases). V was pared by 5 bases and J by 4 bases, with 23 bases between. CDR1 is SEHNR, CDR2 FQNEAQ, per germline (reference sequence). The CDR3 consists of 18 residues. The CDR3 protein is CASSPPVSGGRVTGELFF. The CDR3 DNA is TGTGCCAGCAGCCCCCCCGTTTCCGGGGGGCGGGTCACCGGGGAGCTGTTTTTT.